This TCR beta chain was retrieved from a study of T cell responses to AZD1222 COVID-19 vaccine. Points on this clone: Its antigen remains unidentified.

CDR1 and CDR2 (germline): LGHNT, FRNRAP. The CDR3 is 13 residues long. Deletions cut 4 bases from V and 5 bases from J, with 9 bases between. The repertoire was sequenced with immunoSEQ multiplex PCR; TCRdb's copy has only in-frame clones and lacks some. The table records about 95,000 clones, about 88% of them present only once. General study points: No day 14 peak samples; only post-peak repertoires were characterized. Clonal diversity was possibly underestimated, and white British individuals and females predominated among donors. Reportedly, close to half of spike-specific TCRs are directed against unmutated variant regions.

The source is an adult in good health. The sample in question was peripheral blood, obtained on day 0 of AZD1222 vaccination. The rearrangement uses TRBV12-5 and TRBJ1-5; D call uncertain. CDR3 region: CASGWSWDQPQHF. The DNA of the CDR3 is TGTGCTAGTGGTTGGAGTTGGGATCAGCCCCAGCATTTT.